The 27 T cell receptor beta chains below were found in one sample sequenced in a study of blood T cell repertoires in COVID-19. The protocol was immunoSEQ multiplex PCR, while the TCRdb copy is restricted to in-frame clones and leaves out a portion. The sample gives 40,000 or so clones, 85% of which show up once; around 14% is in the top ten. Input material: peripheral blood. All receptors derive from a woman in her sixties or seventies in a cohort sampled during active COVID-19.

The J gene is TRBJ2-1, the V gene TRBV5-4; 9 nucleotides match TRBD2. The CDR3 is made up of 15 amino acids. Losses at the gene ends were 4 bases for V and 2 bases for J; bases not matched to a gene: 4. In germline, CDR1 is SGHNT, CDR2 YYREEE (reference sequence). CDR3 coding DNA: TGTGCCAGCAGCACAGCGGGAGGTGCCTACAATGAGCAGTTCTTC. Protein sequence: CASSTAGGAYNEQFF.

The CDR3 coding sequence is TGCAGCGGTGGACAGGGGGGCGGATTTGAAGCTTTCTTT. This codes for CSGGQGGGFEAFF. V gene TRBV29-1 combines with J gene TRBJ1-1, with TRBD1 identical over 10 bases. V trimming: 7 bases; J trimming: 7 bases; junction bases outside the gene matches: 9. This CDR3 spans 13 amino acids. In germline, CDR1 is SQVTM, CDR2 ANQGSEA.

The chain is built from TRBV10-1 and TRBJ2-3, with 14 bases identical to TRBD2. Germline V CDR1 and CDR2: WNHNN, SYGVQD (reference sequence). CDR3 length equals 15 residues. The V and J ends lost 4 bases and 3 bases, in that order; junction bases with no gene match: 0. The CDR3 DNA reads as TGCGCCAGCAGTGGGACTAGCGGGAGGACAGATACGCAGTATTTT. This encodes CASSGTSGRTDTQYF.

V gene TRBV9 combines with J gene TRBJ1-4; 7 bases are shared with TRBD1. V trimming: 6 bases; J trimming: 5 bases; junction bases outside the gene matches: 7. Germline V CDR1 and CDR2: SGDLS, YYNGEE. This CDR3 region has 14 residues. CDR3 nucleotides: TGTGCCAGCAACCAGGGACAGATGAATGAAAAACTGTTTTTT. Translation gives CASNQGQMNEKLFF.

V gene TRBV5-4 combines with J gene TRBJ2-3; tentative D call: TRBD1 (5 bases). Germline assignment: CDR1 SGHNT and CDR2 YYREEE (reference sequence). V lost 4 bases to trimming and J lost 3 bases, with 12 bases between them. This CDR3 has 14 residues. The CDR3 protein is CASSGWGPTDTQYF. CDR3 sequence (DNA): TGTGCCAGCAGCGGGTGGGGCCCAACAGATACGCAGTATTTT.

Details on this clone: This same CDR3 is encoded by further DNA sequences in the sample. The V gene is TRBV9, the J gene TRBJ1-1; 8 bases match TRBD1. The CDR3 extends over 14 amino acids. V shed 2 bases and J 2 bases; nucleotides not matched to a gene: 2. Germline V gives CDR1 SGDLS, CDR2 YYNGEE. CDR3 region: CASSVTGANTEAFF. The CDR3 bases are TGTGCCAGCAGCGTGACAGGGGCTAACACTGAAGCTTTCTTT. Drawing the rest from reference TRBV9 and TRBJ1-1, the complete variable domain is DSGVTQTPKHLITATGQRVTLRCSPRSGDLSVYWYQQSLDQGLQFLIQYYNGEERAKGNILERFSAQQFPDLHSELNLSSLELGDSALYFCASSVTGANTEAFFGQGTRLTVV.

The V and J genes are TRBV5-5 and TRBJ2-2; 9 bases line up with TRBD1. CDR1 and CDR2 from the germline V gene are SGHKS and YYEKEE (reference sequence). V lost 6 bases to trimming and J lost 4 bases; unmatched junction nucleotides: 10. CDR3 length: 16 residues. The CDR3 loop reads CASTKEGTGSTGELFF. DNA for the CDR3: TGTGCCAGCACGAAAGAGGGGACAGGGTCCACCGGGGAGCTGTTTTTT. The whole variable domain, filled in from reference TRBV5-5 and TRBJ2-2, reads DAGVTQSPTHLIKTRGQQVTLRCSPISGHKSVSWYQQVLGQGPQFIFQYYEKEERGRGNFPDRFSARQFPNYSSELNVNALLLGDSALYLCASTKEGTGSTGELFFGEGSRLTVL.

This chain links TRBV7-2 with TRBJ1-3; TRBD1 aligns across 9 bases. Trimming at V came to 5 bases and at J to 4 bases, leaving 12 bases not matched to a gene. Germline CDR1 reads SGHTA; CDR2 reads FQGNSA. The CDR3 consists of 17 residues. CDR3 loop: CASSPPGQGTTGNTIYF. CDR3 sequence (DNA): TGTGCCAGCAGCCCTCCGGGACAGGGTACGACCGGAAACACCATATATTTT.

The chain employs TRBV4-3 and TRBJ1-1; 12 bases match TRBD1. J was trimmed by 7 bases and V by 4 bases; bases with no gene match: 13. The CDR3 runs 17 residues. Per germline, CDR1 LGHNA and CDR2 YSLEER. The DNA for the CDR3 is TGCGCCAGCAGCCTAAGTAGAGGGGGACAGGGGGCTCTTGAAGCTTTCTTT. Encoded protein: CASSLSRGGQGALEAFF.

The CDR3 DNA reads TGTGCCAGCAGCTACCTAGCGGTTACAGGGAGTTCCGAGCAGTACTTC. Its translation is CASSYLAVTGSSEQYF. The V call is TRBV7-8, the J call TRBJ2-7; possibly TRBD2 for D (7 bases). The germline V and J ends were trimmed by 4 bases and 6 bases, with 22 bases remaining between them. This CDR3 spans 16 amino acids. Germline assignment: CDR1 SGHVS and CDR2 FQNEAQ.

This chain links TRBV7-9 with TRBJ2-5, with 10 bases identical to TRBD1. Trimming cost V 1 base and J 5 bases; bases outside gene matches: 7. CDR1 is SEHNR and CDR2 is FQNEAQ in the germline V gene (reference sequence). This CDR3 contains 16 residues. This CDR3 reads CASSLGNDRGRETQYF. Written as DNA, the CDR3 is TGTGCCAGCAGCTTAGGGAACGACAGGGGGCGGGAGACCCAGTACTTC. Supplemented by reference TRBV7-9 and TRBJ2-5, the full variable domain reads DTGVSQNPRHKITKRGQNVTFRCDPISEHNRLYWYRQTLGQGPEFLTYFQNEAQLEKSRLLSDRFSAERPKGSFSTLEIQRTEQGDSAMYLCASSLGNDRGRETQYFGPGTRLLVL.

V usage is TRBV2 and J usage is TRBJ2-6; tentatively, D is TRBD2 (5 bases). V was clipped by 6 bases and J by 9 bases, with 12 bases between them. Germline CDR1 is SNHLY and CDR2 is FYNNEI. This CDR3 has 13 residues. CDR3 bases: TGTGCCAGCAGACCCGAGGCGGGCAACGTCCTGACTTTC. Protein sequence: CASRPEAGNVLTF.

The chain is built from TRBV18 and TRBJ2-7; the match to TRBD1 covers 7 bases. There are 13 residues in the CDR3. Germline V lookup: CDR1 KGHSH, CDR2 LQKENI. J gave up 5 bases and V 6 bases, and 7 bases lay outside the gene matches. The CDR3 loop is CASSVEGGDEQYF. The CDR3 DNA is TGTGCCAGCTCCGTTGAAGGGGGCGACGAGCAGTACTTC.

DNA of the CDR3: TGTGCCAGCAGCCTTGGACGACAGGGCATCAATGAAAAACTGTTTTTT. Protein sequence: CASSLGRQGINEKLFF. The chain couples TRBV3-1 (or the pseudogene TRBV3-2) to TRBJ1-4, with 7 bases lining up with TRBD1. CDR1 and CDR2 from the germline V gene are LGHDT and YNNKEL (reference sequence). This CDR3 has 16 amino acids. Trimming cost V 4 bases and J 5 bases; bases outside gene matches: 10.

This chain connects TRBV28 to TRBJ2-2; 9 bases are shared with TRBD1. Germline V gives CDR1 MDHEN, CDR2 SYDVKM. Trimming removed 6 bases from V and 6 bases from J; junction bases left unmatched: 8. The CDR3 loop spans 15 amino acids. The DNA for the CDR3 is TGTGCCAGCAGCCTGAACAGGGGGCGGTCCGGGGAGCTGTTTTTT. Translating it yields CASSLNRGRSGELFF.

The chain carries TRBV6-5 and TRBJ2-5; 7 nucleotides line up with TRBD2. Per the germline V gene, CDR1 is MNHEY and CDR2 is SVGAGI. Trimming removed 10 bases from V and 9 bases from J; junction bases left unmatched: 14. The CDR3 has 13 residues. This CDR3 reads CAIAPGRGRSQYF. The CDR3 bases are TGTGCCATCGCACCAGGGAGGGGTAGGTCCCAGTACTTC.

This clone was counted a single time. The rearrangement joins TRBV5-3 to TRBJ1-6, with 9 bases fitting TRBD1. TRBV5-3 is recorded as an ORF, its role being uncertain. Trimming at V came to 4 bases and at J to 7 bases, leaving 3 bases not matched to a gene. The CDR3 is 14 amino acids. The CDR3 loop reads CARSRDRGNSPLHF. As DNA, the CDR3 is TGTGCCAGAAGCCGTGACAGGGGGAATTCACCCCTCCACTTT.

The rearrangement links TRBV19 to TRBJ1-2; TRBD1 matches 9 bases. The junction had 8 bases not matched to a gene; V was cut back by 6 bases and J by 6 bases. The CDR3 length is 14 residues. Per the germline V gene, CDR1 is LNHDA and CDR2 is SQIVND (reference sequence). CDR3 in amino acids: CASRTTGGSDGYTF. CDR3 sequence (DNA): TGTGCCAGTAGGACCACAGGGGGCAGCGATGGCTACACCTTC.

V and J are TRBV6-5 and TRBJ2-7, with 7 positions matching TRBD1. This CDR3 spans 15 amino acids. V shed 5 bases and J 6 bases; nucleotides not matched to a gene: 13. Germline loops: CDR1 MNHEY, CDR2 SVGAGI. CDR3 loop: CASSPRTGPWSEQYF. DNA of the CDR3: TGTGCCAGCAGTCCCCGGACAGGACCGTGGTCCGAGCAGTACTTC.

In DNA form, the CDR3 reads TGTGCCAGCAGACAGGGTAAGGTCACTGAAGCTTTCTTT. This gives the protein CASRQGKVTEAFF. This rearrangement joins TRBV6-5 to TRBJ1-1, with D possibly TRBD1 on 6 matching bases. Germline CDR1 and CDR2: MNHEY and SVGAGI. This CDR3 is 13 amino acids long. The ends were cut back, 6 bases at V and 4 bases at J, with 12 bases in the middle.

CDR3 protein: CASGLSGQGGRYEQYF. The CDR3 DNA reads as TGTGCCAGTGGCCTATCGGGACAGGGAGGGAGGTACGAGCAGTACTTC. This chain connects TRBV19 to TRBJ2-7, with 9 bases that match TRBD1. Trimming took 8 bases from V and 4 from J; bases not matched to a gene: 15. The CDR3 extends over 16 amino acids. Germline V gene lookup returns CDR1 LNHDA and CDR2 SQIVND (reference sequence). The full variable domain, completed using reference TRBV19 and TRBJ2-7, is DGGITQSPKYLFRKEGQNVTLSCEQNLNHDAMYWYRQDPGQGLRLIYYSQIVNDFQKGDIAEGYSVSREKKESFPLTVTSAQKNPTAFYLCASGLSGQGGRYEQYFGPGTRLTVT.

The count of this clone is one. The CDR3 is CASSFGGGAYEQYF. CDR3 in DNA: TGTGCCAGCAGCTTCGGTGGGGGGGCCTACGAGCAGTACTTC. V and J are TRBV11-2 and TRBJ2-7; TRBD2 matches at 7 bases. The ends lost 3 bases at V and 2 bases at J; junction bases unmatched: 4. Germline loops: CDR1 SGHAT, CDR2 FQNNGV. This CDR3 has 14 amino acids.

The genes are TRBV5-1 and TRBJ2-5, with 8 positions matching TRBD2. Germline V gives CDR1 SGHRS, CDR2 YFSETQ. V lost 4 bases, J lost 2 bases, and 10 bases stayed unmatched. The CDR3 has 16 residues. CDR3 DNA: TGCGCCAGCAGCCGCAATGGACTAGCTCAACAAGAGACCCAGTACTTC. Protein product: CASSRNGLAQQETQYF.

The J gene is TRBJ2-5, the V gene TRBV28; D gene uncertain. CDR3 length equals 14 residues. V lost 3 bases and J 1 base, leaving 9 bases between the germline ends. CDR1 is MDHEN, CDR2 SYDVKM, per germline. CDR3 sequence: CASSFVTGQETQYF. The DNA for the CDR3 is TGTGCCAGCAGTTTTGTCACGGGCCAAGAGACCCAGTACTTC.

The V call is TRBV2, the J call TRBJ1-2; D is unresolved. The CDR3 has 13 amino acids. V was cut by 5 bases and J by 7 bases, with 14 bases left in between. Germline V gives CDR1 SNHLY, CDR2 FYNNEI. In DNA form, the CDR3 reads TGTGCCAGCAGTTCGCAGGTATTGAGTGGCTACACCTTC. It translates to CASSSQVLSGYTF.

This clone was picked up one time. The chain employs TRBV29-1 and TRBJ1-2, with 7 nucleotides matching TRBD1. The trim removed 6 bases at V and 4 bases at J, leaving 8 bases unmatched. In germline, CDR1 is SQVTM, CDR2 ANQGSEA. This CDR3 is 13 amino acids long. This CDR3 is CSVGQGEGYGYTF. In nucleotides, the CDR3 is TGCAGCGTCGGGCAGGGGGAAGGCTATGGCTACACCTTC.

This sequence joins TRBV2 and TRBJ1-5, with a tentative D call TRBD1 (5 bases). Between the trimmed V and J ends, which lost 11 bases and 9 bases, there was a span of 20 bases. The length of the CDR3 is 13 residues. Germline CDR1 is SNHLY and CDR2 is FYNNEI. The CDR3 loop is CASAGARMLPQHF. In DNA, the CDR3 is TGTGCCTCGGCTGGGGCCCGCATGCTGCCCCAGCATTTT.